This T cell receptor beta chain was identified during a study of T-cell memory formation after mild COVID-19. Study as a whole: Most TCR clusters belonged to a single donor. Study-level results: Researchers found some responding clones in pre-infection memory, a sign that cross-reactive memory joined. The CD4+ clones that contracted clustered mainly within CM and EM, and the CD8+ clones concentrated in EMRA.

This clonotype came up a few times. The target antigen is unknown. The germline CDR1 and CDR2 sequences are SGHRS and YFSETQ. The CDR3 has 15 residues. Trimming took off 1 base at V and 5 bases at J, with 13 bases between the two ends. It was 5'RACE with constant-segment primers that produced the TCR alpha and TCR beta cDNA libraries, which carried sample barcodes and UMIs. MiXCR was run by TCRdb on the 5' RACE reads, yielding one entry per CDR3 protein. The sample yields about 470,000 distinct CDR3 sequences, around a quarter seen once. Sequencing was performed on PBMCs or a T cell subset sorted from them (not recorded which). The source of this sequence is an adult woman who had mild COVID-19 (a few samples of this study predate the infection). Cell type and time point are not known. J is TRBJ2-1 and V is TRBV5-1, with a weak D call TRBD2 (7 bases). DNA of the CDR3: TGCGCCAGCAGCTTGTACACGGGGGGCAACAATGAGCAGTTCTTC. It is translated as CASSLYTGGNNEQFF.